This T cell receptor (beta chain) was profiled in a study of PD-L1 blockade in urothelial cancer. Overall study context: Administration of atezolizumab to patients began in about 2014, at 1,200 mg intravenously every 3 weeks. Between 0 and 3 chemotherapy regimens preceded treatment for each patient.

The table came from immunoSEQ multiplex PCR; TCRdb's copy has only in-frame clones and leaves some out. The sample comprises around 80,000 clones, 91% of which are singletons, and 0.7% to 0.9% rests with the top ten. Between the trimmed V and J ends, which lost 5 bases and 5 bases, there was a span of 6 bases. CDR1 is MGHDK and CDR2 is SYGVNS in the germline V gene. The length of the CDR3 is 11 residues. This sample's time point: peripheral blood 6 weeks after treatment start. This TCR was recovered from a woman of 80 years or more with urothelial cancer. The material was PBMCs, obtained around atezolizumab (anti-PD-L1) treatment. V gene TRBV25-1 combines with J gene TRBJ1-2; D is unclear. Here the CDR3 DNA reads TGTGCCAGCAGTTCCGGGTATGGCTACACCTTC. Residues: CASSSGYGYTF.